The 17 T cell receptor beta chains below were found in one sample sequenced in a study of T cell repertoires in cytomegalovirus infection. TCRdb called the reads again in MiXCR, with one record for every CDR3 protein. The sample records about 78,000 distinct CDR3 sequences, 35% to 50% being singletons. Their specific antigens are unknown. Sequenced here: CD8+ T cells from cultured PBMCs, sampled from culture after CMV antigen stimulation. The receptor set was obtained from a human donor in good health (CMV status not recorded). Some clones in this sample may be carry-over from other donors' samples.

The chain combines TRBV6-2 or TRBV6-3 with TRBJ2-7; D gene uncertain. This CDR3 spans 15 amino acids. Germline loops: CDR1 MNHEY, CDR2 SVGEGT. Trimming left V 0 bases short and J 1 base short, with 10 bases between. The CDR3 nucleotides read TGTGCCAGCAGTTACTCCGGCGACGGATCCTACGAGCAGTACTTC. It codes for CASSYSGDGSYEQYF.

The rearrangement joins TRBV7-9 to TRBJ2-1, with D hard to call. Trimming took off 8 bases at V and 4 bases at J, with 12 bases between the two ends. CDR3 length equals 13 residues. Germline CDR1 and CDR2: SEHNR and FQNEAQ (reference sequence). The CDR3 sequence is CASQPRSYNEQFF. As DNA, the CDR3 is TGTGCCAGCCAACCCAGGAGTTACAATGAGCAGTTCTTC.

This rearrangement joins TRBV15 to TRBJ1-5, with 7 bases fitting TRBD1. This CDR3 has 16 residues. The V segment lost 3 bases and the J segment 0 bases; nucleotides outside the gene matches: 5. Germline V gene sequence: CDR1 LNHNV, CDR2 YYDKDF (reference sequence). The CDR3 sequence is CATSSDRAYSNQPQHF. The CDR3 region has the DNA TGTGCCACCAGCAGCGACAGGGCCTATAGCAATCAGCCCCAGCATTTT.

This clonotype has a count of ten or more. The chain employs TRBV29-1 and TRBJ2-7, with D uncertain. CDR3 length equals 13 residues. V lost 5 bases and J 3 bases, leaving 14 bases between the germline ends. Germline CDR1 reads SQVTM; CDR2 reads ANQGSEA. The CDR3 bases are TGCAGCGTTCAGGTAATTGGCATCTACGAGCAGTACTTC. Translated, it gives CSVQVIGIYEQYF.

This clonotype was found many times. J is TRBJ2-1 and V is TRBV4-1, with no clear D. This CDR3 region has 16 residues. V lost 4 bases and J 0 bases, leaving 13 bases between the germline ends. Germline values: CDR1 MGHRA, CDR2 YSYEKL. The CDR3 DNA reads as TGCGCCAGCAGCCCATGGTGGCGGAGCTCCTACAATGAGCAGTTCTTC. This translates into CASSPWWRSSYNEQFF.

The CDR3 sequence: CASSDWTGGIGYTF. In DNA, the CDR3 is TGTGCCAGCAGTGATTGGACAGGGGGTATAGGCTACACCTTC. This sequence joins TRBV6-1 and TRBJ1-2; 10 positions match TRBD1. The CDR3 is 14 residues long. Germline lookup yields CDR1 MNHNS and CDR2 SASEGT. V shed 3 bases, J shed 8 bases, and the junction held 6 bases outside the gene matches.

The V gene is TRBV6-5, the J gene TRBJ1-1; a possible D gene is TRBD1 (6 bases). Germline V gene sequence: CDR1 MNHEY, CDR2 SVGAGI. Trimming stripped 6 bases from V and 1 base from J, with 12 bases between. The CDR3 extends over 14 amino acids. The CDR3 is CASRNRAPNTEAFF. The CDR3 coding sequence is TGTGCCAGCAGAAACAGGGCTCCGAACACTGAAGCTTTCTTT.

The chain combines TRBV12-3 or TRBV12-4 with TRBJ1-3; D not certain. Trimming stripped 6 bases from V and 7 bases from J, with 7 bases between. The length of the CDR3 is 11 residues. The CDR3 region is CASSDFNTIYF. The CDR3 coding sequence is TGTGCCAGCAGCGACTTCAACACCATATATTTT.

This clonotype was observed a handful of times. This chain joins TRBV7-6 and TRBJ2-7; D not certain. V was trimmed by 6 bases and J by 7 bases, leaving 10 bases between them. The CDR3 extends over 11 amino acids. The germline gives CDR1 SGHVS, CDR2 FNYEAQ. In nucleotides, the CDR3 is TGTGCCAGCAGTCCCACGAGGGAGCAGTACTTC. Protein: CASSPTREQYF.

J is TRBJ1-1 and V is TRBV4-3; D might be TRBD1 (6 bases). V gave up 0 bases and J gave up 8 bases, with 13 bases separating them. Germline assignment: CDR1 LGHNA and CDR2 YSLEER. The CDR3 has 14 residues. CDR3 sequence reads: CASSQDRTDREAFF. The CDR3, as DNA: TGCGCCAGCAGCCAAGATCGGACAGACCGAGAAGCTTTCTTT.

This chain uses TRBV7-6 with TRBJ1-4; D call uncertain. The CDR3 has 18 residues. V was clipped by 1 base and J by 0 bases, with 15 bases between them. Germline V lookup: CDR1 SGHVS, CDR2 FNYEAQ. The CDR3 here is CASSLEIGRTATNEKLFF. As DNA, the CDR3 is TGTGCCAGCAGCTTAGAAATCGGACGAACAGCAACTAATGAAAAACTGTTTTTT. Full variable domain (missing parts from reference TRBV7-6 and TRBJ1-4): GAGVSQSPRYKVTKRGQDVALRCDPISGHVSLYWYRQALGQGPEFLTYFNYEAQQDKSGLPNDRFSAERPEGSISTLTIQRTEQRDSAMYRCASSLEIGRTATNEKLFFGSGTQLSVL.

CDR3 sequence: CASSDPRDSPTGNQPQHF. CDR3 in DNA: TGTGCCAGCAGTGATCCCCGTGACAGTCCTACCGGCAATCAGCCCCAGCATTTT. J is TRBJ1-5 and V is TRBV2; D possibly corresponds to TRBD1 (5 bases). Germline CDR1 SNHLY, CDR2 FYNNEI. The CDR3 runs to 18 residues. The ends were cut back, 3 bases at V and 2 bases at J, with 20 bases in the middle. Together with reference TRBV2 and TRBJ1-5, the CDR3 gives the full variable domain: EPEVTQTPSHQVTQMGQEVILRCVPISNHLYFYWYRQILGQKVEFLVSFYNNEISEKSEIFDDQFSVERPDGSNFTLKIRSTKLEDSAMYFCASSDPRDSPTGNQPQHFGDGTRLSIL.

This chain uses TRBV20-1 with TRBJ2-7, with TRBD2 identical over 11 bases. The length of the CDR3 is 16 residues. Germline V gene data show CDR1 as DFQATT and CDR2 as SNEGSKA (reference sequence). Losses at the gene ends were 3 bases for V and 0 bases for J; bases not matched to a gene: 7. The CDR3 nucleotides are TGCAGTGCTAGGCGGAGACTAGCGGGGACCTCCTACGAGCAGTACTTC. Protein: CSARRRLAGTSYEQYF.

This clonotype was recorded a few times. The V call is TRBV11-3, the J call TRBJ2-1; D possibly corresponds to TRBD2 (5 bases). Trimming shortened V by 7 bases and J by 4 bases, and 14 bases separated the two germline ends. Germline V gene sequence: CDR1 SGHNT, CDR2 YENEEA. CDR3 size: 14 residues. CDR3 sequence reads: CASNLAERYNEQFF. CDR3 DNA sequence: TGTGCCAGCAACCTAGCAGAGCGATACAATGAGCAGTTCTTC.

This chain uses TRBV7-2 with TRBJ1-2; 9 positions match TRBD1. J gave up 7 bases and V 2 bases, and 11 bases lay outside the gene matches. This CDR3 has 16 residues. Germline V gene sequence: CDR1 SGHTA, CDR2 FQGNSA. CDR3 protein: CASSLILRDRVSGYTF. The DNA of the CDR3 is TGTGCCAGCAGCTTAATCCTCCGGGACAGGGTTTCTGGCTACACCTTC.

The table lists this clonotype with many counts. The chain has TRBV27 and TRBJ2-7; D call uncertain. Trimming cost V 5 bases and J 0 bases, with 5 bases left between them. CDR1 is MNHEY, CDR2 SMNVEV, per germline (reference sequence). The CDR3 covers 12 residues. The chain's CDR3 is CASSPSSYEQYF. CDR3 bases: TGTGCCAGCAGTCCCTCCTCCTACGAGCAGTACTTC.

The chain uses TRBV6-2 or TRBV6-3 and TRBJ2-3, with D perhaps matching TRBD2 (6 bases). V gave up 5 bases and J gave up 11 bases, with 14 bases separating them. The CDR3 runs 12 residues. Germline V lookup: CDR1 MNHEY, CDR2 SVGEGT. CDR3 sequence: CASSPAGLEQYF. CDR3 coding DNA: TGTGCCAGCAGTCCGGCGGGACTGGAGCAGTATTTT.